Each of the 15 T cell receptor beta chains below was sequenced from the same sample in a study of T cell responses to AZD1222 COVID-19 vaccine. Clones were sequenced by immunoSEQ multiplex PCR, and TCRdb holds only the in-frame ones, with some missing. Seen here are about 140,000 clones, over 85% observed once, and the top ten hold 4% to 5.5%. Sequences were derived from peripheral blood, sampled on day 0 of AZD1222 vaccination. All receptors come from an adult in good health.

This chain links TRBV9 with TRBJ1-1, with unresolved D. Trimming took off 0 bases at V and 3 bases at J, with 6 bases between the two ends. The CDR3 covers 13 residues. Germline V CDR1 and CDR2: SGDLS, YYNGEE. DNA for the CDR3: TGTGCCAGCAGCGTAGTGGCTGACACTGAAGCTTTCTTT. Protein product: CASSVVADTEAFF. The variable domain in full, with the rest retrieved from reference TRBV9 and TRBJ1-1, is DSGVTQTPKHLITATGQRVTLRCSPRSGDLSVYWYQQSLDQGLQFLIQYYNGEERAKGNILERFSAQQFPDLHSELNLSSLELGDSALYFCASSVVADTEAFFGQGTRLTVV.

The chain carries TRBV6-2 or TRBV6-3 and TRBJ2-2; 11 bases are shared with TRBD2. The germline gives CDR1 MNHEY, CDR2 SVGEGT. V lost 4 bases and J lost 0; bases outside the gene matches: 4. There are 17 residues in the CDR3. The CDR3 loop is CASSSLAGGTNTGELFF. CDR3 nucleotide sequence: TGTGCCAGCAGTTCCCTAGCGGGAGGAACGAACACCGGGGAGCTGTTTTTT.

The CDR3 region has the DNA TGTGCCAGCAGCCTTAGGGTATCCTACGAGCAGTACTTC. This gives the protein CASSLRVSYEQYF. The chain is built from TRBV27 and TRBJ2-7; D ambiguous. The CDR3 spans 13 residues. The germline V and J ends were trimmed by 6 bases and 1 base, with 10 bases remaining between them. Germline CDR1 is MNHEY and CDR2 is SMNVEV (reference sequence).

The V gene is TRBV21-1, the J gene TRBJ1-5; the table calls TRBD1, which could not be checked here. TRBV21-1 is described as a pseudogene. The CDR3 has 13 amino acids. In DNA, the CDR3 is TGTGCCAGCATGGACAGACAAAATCAGCCCCAGCATTTT. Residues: CASMDRQNQPQHF.

In DNA form, the CDR3 reads TGTGCCAGCAGCTCCTCCAGGGACCAGTACTTC. It encodes CASSSSRDQYF. V gene TRBV28 combines with J gene TRBJ2-7; TRBD1 or TRBD2 may be the D gene (5 bases each). V was cut by 6 bases and J by 10 bases, with 13 bases left in between. This CDR3 has 11 residues. The germline V gene encodes CDR1 MDHEN and CDR2 SYDVKM.

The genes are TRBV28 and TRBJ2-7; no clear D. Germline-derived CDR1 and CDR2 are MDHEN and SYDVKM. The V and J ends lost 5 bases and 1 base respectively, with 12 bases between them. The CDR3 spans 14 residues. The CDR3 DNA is TGTGCCAGCAGTGAATACGGCCAGTCCTACGAGCAGTACTTC. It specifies CASSEYGQSYEQYF.

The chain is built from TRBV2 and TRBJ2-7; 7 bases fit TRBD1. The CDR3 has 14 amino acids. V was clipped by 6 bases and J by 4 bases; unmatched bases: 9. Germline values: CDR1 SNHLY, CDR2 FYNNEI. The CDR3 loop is CASRGYRGGYEQYF. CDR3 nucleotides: TGTGCCAGCAGGGGGTACAGGGGCGGGTACGAGCAGTACTTC.

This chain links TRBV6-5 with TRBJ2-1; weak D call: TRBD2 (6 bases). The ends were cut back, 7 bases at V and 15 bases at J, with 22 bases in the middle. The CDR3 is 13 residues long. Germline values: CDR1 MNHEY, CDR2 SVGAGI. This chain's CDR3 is CASTELGPGALFF. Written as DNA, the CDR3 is TGTGCCAGCACCGAACTGGGTCCGGGAGCCCTGTTCTTC.

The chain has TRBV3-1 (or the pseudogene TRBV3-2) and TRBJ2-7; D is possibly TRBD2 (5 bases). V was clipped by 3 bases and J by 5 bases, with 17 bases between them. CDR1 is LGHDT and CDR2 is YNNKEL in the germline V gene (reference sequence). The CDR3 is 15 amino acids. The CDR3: CASSHIGVQLHEQYF. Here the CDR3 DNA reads TGTGCCAGCAGCCACATCGGGGTCCAGCTCCACGAGCAGTACTTC.

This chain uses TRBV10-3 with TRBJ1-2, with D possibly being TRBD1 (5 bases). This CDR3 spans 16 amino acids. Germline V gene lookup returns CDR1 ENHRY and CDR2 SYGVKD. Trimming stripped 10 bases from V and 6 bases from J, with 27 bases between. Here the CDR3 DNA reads TGTGCCACCCAGCCGCGCGGGGCCTCCACCAGGAATGGCTACACCTTC. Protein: CATQPRGASTRNGYTF.

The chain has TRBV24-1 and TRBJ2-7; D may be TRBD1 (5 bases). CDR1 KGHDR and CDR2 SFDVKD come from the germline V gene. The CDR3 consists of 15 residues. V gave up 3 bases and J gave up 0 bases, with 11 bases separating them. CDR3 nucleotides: TGTGCCACCAGTGATCAAGACAGTAGCTCCTACGAGCAGTACTTC. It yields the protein CATSDQDSSSYEQYF.

CDR3 amino acids: CASSNPGFTMRTEAFF. In nucleotides, the CDR3 is TGTGCCAGCAGCAACCCGGGCTTTACAATGCGTACTGAAGCTTTCTTT. The chain has TRBV7-2 and TRBJ1-1, with D unresolved. The CDR3 consists of 16 residues. The ends were cut back, 5 bases at V and 5 bases at J, with 21 bases in the middle. From germline, CDR1 is SGHTA and CDR2 FQGNSA.

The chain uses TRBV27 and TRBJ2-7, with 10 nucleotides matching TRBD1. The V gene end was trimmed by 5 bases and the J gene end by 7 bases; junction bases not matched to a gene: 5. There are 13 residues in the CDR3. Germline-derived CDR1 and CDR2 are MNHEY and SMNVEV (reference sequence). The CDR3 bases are TGTGCCAGCAGTCTCTGGACAGGGGGGGAGCAGTACTTC. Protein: CASSLWTGGEQYF.

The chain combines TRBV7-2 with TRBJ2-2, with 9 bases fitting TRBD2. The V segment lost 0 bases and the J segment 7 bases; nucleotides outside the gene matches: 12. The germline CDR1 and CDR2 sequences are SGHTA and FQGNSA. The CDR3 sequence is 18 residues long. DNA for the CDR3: TGTGCCAGCAGCTTAGCCCCCCCGGGGCGGGGGGGCCTCGGGGAGCTGTTTTTT. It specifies CASSLAPPGRGGLGELFF.

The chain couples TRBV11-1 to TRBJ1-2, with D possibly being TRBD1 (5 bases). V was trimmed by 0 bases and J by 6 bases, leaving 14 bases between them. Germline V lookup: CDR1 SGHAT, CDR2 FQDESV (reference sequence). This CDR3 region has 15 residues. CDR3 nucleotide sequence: TGTGCCAGCAGCTTAGCGGGTGCAGGGTTGGATGGCTACACCTTC. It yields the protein CASSLAGAGLDGYTF.